This is a list of T cell receptor beta chains from one sample in a study of cytomegalovirus exposure and HLA in healthy donors. Profiling relied on immunoSEQ multiplex PCR, and the TCRdb table lists in-frame clones only, not all of them. The data contain some 60,000 clones, 90% to 96% of them singletons. Material: PBMCs. These receptors originate from a man between 18 and 35 years old in good health and CMV-seronegative. The CDR3 runs from the conserved cysteine through the conserved F or W. A D gene is named only where the DNA matches it firmly. The listing skips clone size in some rows; elsewhere it reads once, few, many or a size class.

TRBJ1-5	.	TRBV28	.	TGTGCCAGCCGCCACCGGAGCAATCAGCCCCAGCATTTT	CASRHRSNQPQHF
TRBJ2-5	.	TRBV7-8	.	TGTGCCAGCAGCTTACACCTCGTGGGCAGGAAAGGAGAGACCCAGTACTTC	CASSLHLVGRKGETQYF
TRBJ1-2	.	TRBV28	.	TGTGCCAGCAGCCCCGCCGGGGAACGACACGGCTACACCTTC	CASSPAGERHGYTF
TRBJ1-3	.	TRBV18	.	TGTGCCAGCTCACCAATACAGGGCTCTGGAAACACCATATATTTT	CASSPIQGSGNTIYF
TRBJ2-7	TRBD2	TRBV7-9	.	TGTGCCAGCAGCTTAACTAGCGGCTACGAGCAGTACTTC	CASSLTSGYEQYF
TRBJ2-3	TRBD2	TRBV2	.	TGTGCCAGCAGGATTAGCGGGAGGGCAGATACGCAGTATTTT	CASRISGRADTQYF
TRBJ2-7	.	TRBV19	.	TGTGCCAGTAGTGTGGGCGTTGCCCGCGAGCAGTACTTC	CASSVGVAREQYF
TRBJ2-5	TRBD2	TRBV6-1	.	TGTGCCAGCAGTGAAGCAGCGGGAGGGCCAGAGACCCAGTACTTC	CASSEAAGGPETQYF
TRBJ2-2	.	TRBV12-5	once	TGTGCTAGTGGTTTGGGCAGGGGCACCGGGGAGCTGTTTTTT	CASGLGRGTGELFF
TRBJ1-2	.	TRBV4-1	.	TGCGCCAGCAGCCAAGCTACGGGGGCGGGGGGGACAAACAGCCACAGCCCGTATGGCTACACCTTC	CASSQATGAGGTNSHSPYGYTF
TRBJ1-2	TRBD1	TRBV9	.	TGTGCCAGCAGTACCGGGACAGGGGAAGTCCTGAGGGGCTACACCTTC	CASSTGTGEVLRGYTF
TRBJ1-2	.	TRBV19	.	TGTGCCAGTAGTATGACAGGAGCTTACACCTTC	CASSMTGAYTF
TRBJ2-5	.	TRBV28	.	TGTGCCAGCAGTTTATCGGGACTTTCGTACCAAGAGACCCAGTACTTC	CASSLSGLSYQETQYF
TRBJ1-4	.	TRBV5-1	.	TGCGCCAGCAGCTTGGCGGGTCCCCCAACTAATGAAAAACTGTTTTTT	CASSLAGPPTNEKLFF
TRBJ2-3	TRBD2	TRBV25-1	.	TGTGCCAGCAGTGAACCTAGCGGGAGGGCCGCGGCAGATACGCAGTATTTT	CASSEPSGRAAADTQYF
TRBJ2-1	.	TRBV5-1	.	TGCGCCAGCAGGCGCGACAATGAGCAGTTCTTC	CASRRDNEQFF
TRBJ1-1	TRBD1	TRBV5-1	.	TGCGCCAGCAGCTCGGAACAGGGGCAGGGCACTGAAGCTTTCTTT	CASSSEQGQGTEAFF
TRBJ2-7	TRBD2	TRBV4-1	.	TGCGCCAGCAGCCAAGCCTCCGGTAGCGGGGTTTACGAGCAGTACTTC	CASSQASGSGVYEQYF
TRBJ2-5	TRBD1	TRBV10-3	.	TGTGCCATCAGTGAGCGAGTGGGGCAGGGGGCGAAGGAGACCCAGTACTTC	CAISERVGQGAKETQYF
TRBJ2-1	.	TRBV29-1	.	TGCAGCGCTCTGCGTAGCTCCTACAATGAGCAGTTCTTC	CSALRSSYNEQFF
TRBJ2-1	TRBD2	TRBV11-2	.	TGTGCCAGCACCCGTAGCGGGGCCTACAATGAGCAGTTCTTC	CASTRSGAYNEQFF
TRBJ2-3	.	TRBV7-2	.	TGTGCCAGCGCTCGGGGTTCAGATACGCAGTATTTT	CASARGSDTQYF
TRBJ2-7	TRBD1	TRBV7-2	once	TGTGCCAGCAGCTACCACGACAGGGGGCTCGAGCAGTACTTC	CASSYHDRGLEQYF
TRBJ2-1	.	TRBV4-3	.	TGCGCCAGCAGCCAATGGACAGACCCTACCTACAATGAGCAGTTCTTC	CASSQWTDPTYNEQFF
TRBJ2-2	.	TRBV11-2	.	TGTGCCAGCAGCGGGACACGACACACCGGGGAGCTGTTTTTT	CASSGTRHTGELFF
TRBJ2-1	TRBD1	TRBV7-9	.	TGTGCCAGCAGCGAAACCGGGACAGGGGGCAATGAGCAGTTCTTC	CASSETGTGGNEQFF
TRBJ2-1	TRBD1	TRBV7-2	.	TGTGCCAGCAGCTTAGACGGACAGGCTTACAATGAGCAGTTCTTC	CASSLDGQAYNEQFF
TRBJ1-2	TRBD1	TRBV7-8	.	TGTGCCAGCAGCCCTACCGGGACAGAATATGGCTACACCTTC	CASSPTGTEYGYTF
TRBJ1-2	TRBD1	TRBV2	.	TGTGCCAGCAGTGACGCCCCCGGGACAGGGGGCATCTATGGCTACACCTTC	CASSDAPGTGGIYGYTF
TRBJ2-1	.	TRBV11-2	.	TGTGCCAGCAGCTTACTGTATGAGCAGTTCTTC	CASSLLYEQFF
TRBJ1-2	TRBD1	TRBV10-3	.	TGTGCCATCAGTACCGGGACAGGGGTAACTGGCTACACCTTC	CAISTGTGVTGYTF
TRBJ2-7	.	TRBV28	.	TGTGCCAGCAGTCACATTAACTCTCGGGGGCAGTACTTC	CASSHINSRGQYF
TRBJ2-1	.	TRBV2	.	TGTGCCAGCAGTGAAGTTACAGGGTCCTACAATGAGCAGTTCTTC	CASSEVTGSYNEQFF
TRBJ2-4	.	TRBV10-3	.	TGTGCCATCAGTGAGTCTTTAACAGGGTCCGAGTCCATTCAGTACTTC	CAISESLTGSESIQYF
TRBJ1-5	TRBD1	TRBV19	.	TGTGCCAGTAGAAATACAGGGGGCGGTCAGCCCCAGCATTTT	CASRNTGGGQPQHF
TRBJ2-1	TRBD2	TRBV2	.	TGTGCCACACAGACCGCGGGAGCCGGCCACAATGAGCAGTTCTTC	CATQTAGAGHNEQFF
TRBJ1-5	.	TRBV27	.	TGTGCCAGCAGTTATATGAGCAATCAGCCCCAGCATTTT	CASSYMSNQPQHF
TRBJ2-7	.	TRBV5-1	.	TGCGCCAGCAGCTTGGACCGGACTACTACCTACGAGCAGTACTTC	CASSLDRTTTYEQYF
TRBJ1-2	TRBD1	TRBV18	.	TGTGCCAGCTCACCCGAGACAGGGGGGTACTATGGCTACACCTTC	CASSPETGGYYGYTF
TRBJ2-2	.	TRBV7-2	.	TGTGCCAGCAGTGTAGCCGGGGAGCTGTTTTTT	CASSVAGELFF
TRBJ1-5	TRBD1	TRBV30	.	TGTGCCAGCTCCGGGACAGGGGTCAGCAATCAGCCCCAGCATTTT	CASSGTGVSNQPQHF
TRBJ1-4	TRBD1	TRBV19	.	TGTGCCAGTAGTCCCCGAGGGGGCGGAGGTGAAAAACTGTTTTTT	CASSPRGGGGEKLFF
TRBJ2-1	.	TRBV6-4	.	TGTGCCAGCAGTGCTAGGATTAACTCCTACAATGAGCAGTTCTTC	CASSARINSYNEQFF
TRBJ1-2	.	TRBV9	.	TGTGCCAGCAGCGTGGGGCCGGCCGCGGGGGGCTACACCTTC	CASSVGPAAGGYTF
TRBJ1-5	TRBD1	TRBV19	.	TGTGCCAGTAGTATCCTGACAGGGGGTGGTCAGCCCCAGCATTTT	CASSILTGGGQPQHF
TRBJ2-7	TRBD1	TRBV18	.	TGTGCCAGCTCACCCGACAGGGACCGCGAGCAGTACTTC	CASSPDRDREQYF
TRBJ2-4	TRBD1	TRBV15	.	TGTGCCACCAGCAGAGTAAGGGGGCCGAAAAGGGACATTCAGTACTTC	CATSRVRGPKRDIQYF
TRBJ1-2	TRBD1	TRBV29-1	.	TGCAGCGTTGATGGGGGGACACAGGGGGCGCGGGGCTACACCTTC	CSVDGGTQGARGYTF
TRBJ1-5	.	TRBV28	once	TGTGCCAGCAGCCTCCCCCGGCAGCGCTACAATCAGCCCCAGCATTTT	CASSLPRQRYNQPQHF
TRBJ2-7	TRBD1	TRBV15	.	TGTGCCACCAGCAGACTTCGGACAGGGCCTAACCAGTTC	CATSRLRTGPNQF
TRBJ1-5	TRBD1	TRBV5-6	.	TGTGCCAGCAGTCGCCTCCGGGACAGGCAGAGCAATCAGCCCCAGCATTTT	CASSRLRDRQSNQPQHF
TRBJ1-1	.	TRBV6-5	.	TGTGCCAGCAGTTACTCAGACATGAACACTGAAGCTTTCTTT	CASSYSDMNTEAFF